This is a list of T cell receptor beta chains from one sample in a study of blood T cell repertoires in COVID-19. Using immunoSEQ multiplex PCR, the repertoire was profiled, and TCRdb retains in-frame clones only, with some absent. The sample has about 250,000 clones, about 83% seen once. The sample consisted of peripheral blood. The receptors derive from an elderly woman with COVID-19, enrolled during active disease. Both conserved end residues are trimmed from each CDR3. The D gene is left open where the match is weak.

CDR3	J	V	D
ASSQVEGRGETQY	TRBJ2-5	TRBV4-2	TRBD1
ASSNRDRRPTEAF	TRBJ1-1	TRBV27	TRBD1
ATSSSGGDYEQF	TRBJ2-1	TRBV24-1	TRBD2
AITAQGNNYGYT	TRBJ1-2	TRBV10-3	TRBD1
ASRGAENEQF	TRBJ2-1	TRBV12-3/TRBV12-4	-
ASSSLVQSTDTQY	TRBJ2-3	TRBV5-4	-
ASSCPGLAGPTCTDTQY	TRBJ2-3	TRBV11-2	TRBD2
SVETGENTEAF	TRBJ1-1	TRBV29-1	-
ATSDYGTGLSYNEQF	TRBJ2-1	TRBV24-1	TRBD1
ASSAAGGHGIEQF	TRBJ2-1	TRBV19	TRBD2
ASSPDTAGANVLT	TRBJ2-6	TRBV7-2	-
ASSPPGDRGRLNYGYT	TRBJ1-2	TRBV18	TRBD1
ASSQVWQGTEAF	TRBJ1-1	TRBV3-1/TRBV3-2	-
ASSVALATNEKLF	TRBJ1-4	TRBV28	-
AISGDITGSKNIQY	TRBJ2-4	TRBV10-3	-
ASSPAGRGNYGYT	TRBJ1-2	TRBV5-4	TRBD1
ASKLQAGANVLT	TRBJ2-6	TRBV19	-
ASSEVTYGYT	TRBJ1-2	TRBV28	-
ASSVGTGNGYT	TRBJ1-2	TRBV5-1	TRBD1
ASSQGQGNTEAF	TRBJ1-1	TRBV4-2	-
ASSQVLVKGLAGGLPGETQY	TRBJ2-5	TRBV4-1	TRBD2
AGSIDLGYSSINTGELF	TRBJ2-2	TRBV19	-
ASSNLDRGLNTQY	TRBJ2-3	TRBV11-2	TRBD1
ASSPQGYTIY	TRBJ1-3	TRBV12-3/TRBV12-4	-
ASSTDRVGTEAF	TRBJ1-1	TRBV6-5	-
ASRGNRAQETQY	TRBJ2-5	TRBV28	-
ASSSLKRGLTDTQY	TRBJ2-3	TRBV19	TRBD2
ASSYLRGHGYT	TRBJ1-2	TRBV6-5	TRBD1
ASTRQGGYT	TRBJ1-2	TRBV5-6	TRBD1
ASSDQGDYNEQF	TRBJ2-1	TRBV19	-
ASSYTGQPIYEQY	TRBJ2-7	TRBV6-5	TRBD1
SASQGVDYGYT	TRBJ1-2	TRBV20-1	-
ASSPNRGSPLH	TRBJ1-6	TRBV3-1/TRBV3-2	TRBD1
ASSQKDSHNTEAF	TRBJ1-1	TRBV4-1	-
ASSIGERGVRFNEQF	TRBJ2-1	TRBV19	TRBD2
ASSLAGGAGGNTIY	TRBJ1-3	TRBV7-9	-
ASTRGKSDEQF	TRBJ2-1	TRBV6-5	-
ASSHLSGKSDTGELF	TRBJ2-2	TRBV2	-
ASSEGEKGNQPQH	TRBJ1-5	TRBV11-2	-
ASSFGTGNYGYT	TRBJ1-2	TRBV5-8	TRBD1
ASSLGAGKNSGNTIY	TRBJ1-3	TRBV5-1	-
ASRKGLQGANTEAF	TRBJ1-1	TRBV4-1	TRBD1